The present TCR beta chain was sequenced within a study of blood T cell repertoires in COVID-19. TCRdb keeps only in-frame clones here, not all; method: immunoSEQ multiplex PCR. The table records about 85,000 clones, 80% to 95% of them present only once. The CDR3 is 19 amino acids. J was trimmed by 2 bases and V by 5 bases; bases with no gene match: 16. CDR1 MDHEN and CDR2 SYDVKM come from the germline V gene. The chain uses TRBV28 and TRBJ1-5; 9 bases map to TRBD1. The sequence came from a human donor with active COVID-19. The donor label of this sample is uncertain. The sample was peripheral blood. The CDR3 sequence is CASSLTGTGPRGGNQPQHF. In nucleotides, the CDR3 is TGTGCCAGCAGTCTCACCGGGACAGGGCCCCGAGGGGGCAATCAGCCCCAGCATTTT.